This TCR beta chain is from a study of T cell repertoires in aging, cancer and after chemotherapy. Regarding the study as a whole: The repertoire data cannot show anything about immunological memory following chemotherapy. Median generation probability rose over the chemotherapy interval in each cancer cohort, suggesting rebound thymic output.

TCR beta rearrangements were amplified from peripheral blood genomic DNA. This CDR3 is 12 amino acids long. The germline V and J ends were trimmed by 2 bases and 5 bases, with 6 bases remaining between them. Details on this clonotype: Its cognate antigen is unknown.

A mixed TRB-A/B primer pool amplified rearranged TRB by multiplex touch-down PCR. TCRdb reanalysed the multiplex PCR reads using MiXCR and keeps one entry per CDR3 protein. Here the sample spans approximately 6,100 distinct CDR3 sequences, around two fifths being singletons. The gene calls are TRBV12-3 or TRBV12-4 and TRBJ1-1; D gene uncertain. The clonotype originates from a human donor in good health. What was sequenced was blood. CDR3 in amino acids: CASSLSVTEAFF. The DNA for the CDR3 is TGTGCCAGCAGTTTAAGCGTTACTGAAGCTTTCTTT.